Listed below are T cell receptor beta chains from one sample, sequenced in a study of brain T cells in children with intractable seizures. Sequencing used immunoSEQ multiplex PCR; TCRdb keeps in-frame clones, though not all of them. The sample lists 110,000 or so clones; 94% were seen once. Source: peripheral blood, taken at surgery. The receptors shown here come from a boy under two years old with hemimegalencephaly and intractable seizures. Each CDR3 is given with its conserved first and last residue. D genes are given only for firm matches. Clone size is stated in some rows and not others, as once, few, many or a class when expanded.

v_gene,abundance,j_gene,d_gene,CDR3nt,CDR3aa
TRBV30,-,TRBJ1-3,-,TGTGCCTGGAGTGCCCCCCCTGGAAACACCATATATTTT,CAWSAPPGNTIYF
TRBV29-1,-,TRBJ1-2,-,TGCAGCGTCCTAGGGTCTCAGTCCGGCTACACCTTC,CSVLGSQSGYTF
TRBV19,-,TRBJ1-6,-,TGTGCCAGTAGTAACGGGGATGGGGCACCCCTCCACTTT,CASSNGDGAPLHF
TRBV2,-,TRBJ1-5,-,TGTGCCAGCAGTGAAGGGGGTATCCAGCCCCAGCATTTT,CASSEGGIQPQHF
TRBV6-6,once,TRBJ2-5,-,TGTGCCAGCAGCCCAGCTGGACGTTCCGGGGCCCAGTACTTC,CASSPAGRSGAQYF
TRBV27,-,TRBJ1-1,-,TGTGCCAGCAGTTTATTAGGGAAGAACACTGAAGCTTTCTTT,CASSLLGKNTEAFF
TRBV7-2,-,TRBJ1-1,-,TGTGCCAGCAGCTTAATGTGGTCACCCGGGCACACTGAAGCTTTCTTT,CASSLMWSPGHTEAFF
TRBV3-1/TRBV3-2,-,TRBJ2-3,TRBD2,TGTGCCTCAGCGGAGAGCGGGAGTCGGGGAACAGATACGCAGTATTTT,CASAESGSRGTDTQYF
TRBV14,-,TRBJ2-7,-,TGTGCCAGCAGCCAAGTCGGACCGGAGCAGTACTTC,CASSQVGPEQYF
TRBV27,once,TRBJ2-1,-,TGTGCCAGCGGCTACAATGAGCAGTTCTTC,CASGYNEQFF
TRBV2,-,TRBJ1-2,TRBD1,TGTGCCAGCAGTGATAATGGACAGGGCTATGGCTACACCTTC,CASSDNGQGYGYTF
TRBV27,once,TRBJ1-4,-,TGTGCCAGCAGTCAAATTAGAGGGCGGACTAATGAAAAACTGTTTTTT,CASSQIRGRTNEKLFF
TRBV5-1,once,TRBJ1-6,TRBD1,TGCGCCAGCAGCTTGGAGGACAGGGCGAGGTATTCACCCCTCCACTTT,CASSLEDRARYSPLHF
TRBV30,-,TRBJ2-2,-,TGTGCCTGGAGACAGGGAGGGAGTAGCGGGGAGCTGTTTTTT,CAWRQGGSSGELFF
TRBV28,-,TRBJ1-4,-,TGTGCCAGCAGTTTAGGAGGGTCAGGTGAAAAACTGTTTTTT,CASSLGGSGEKLFF
TRBV6-5,-,TRBJ1-2,-,TGTGCCAGCAGTTCCCCCTCTAACTATGGCTACACCTTC,CASSSPSNYGYTF
TRBV29-1,-,TRBJ1-1,-,TGCAGCGTTGTTCCGCTTCCGGGACTCATGAACACTGAAGCTTTCTTT,CSVVPLPGLMNTEAFF
TRBV11-2,once,TRBJ2-7,-,TGTGCCAGCAGGTCCTTCATCTCAGGCATGGTACCCTACGAGCAGTACTTC,CASRSFISGMVPYEQYF
TRBV6-5,-,TRBJ2-7,-,TGTGCCAGCAGTTACACCCGGACTACTGCCACCTACGAGCAGTACTTC,CASSYTRTTATYEQYF
TRBV6-5,-,TRBJ1-6,-,TGTGCCAGCAGTTTGGACAGATATAATTCACCCCTCCACTTT,CASSLDRYNSPLHF
TRBV6-1,-,TRBJ1-2,-,TGTGCCAGCAGTGAAGCAGGGACAAACTATGGCTACACCTTC,CASSEAGTNYGYTF
TRBV28,-,TRBJ1-2,-,TGTGCCAGCAGTCGGAAGGGACGGTACTATGGCTACACCTTC,CASSRKGRYYGYTF
TRBV11-2,-,TRBJ2-4,-,TGTGCCAGCAGCTTAGATCGGGCTAGTCCAAACATTCAGTACTTC,CASSLDRASPNIQYF
TRBV19,once,TRBJ1-5,-,TGTGCCAGTACTAGGGGAGGGCCCAATCAGCCCCAGCATTTT,CASTRGGPNQPQHF
TRBV7-6,-,TRBJ1-4,-,TGTGCCAGCAGCTTCCCGGGGGAAACTAATGAAAAACTGTTTTTT,CASSFPGETNEKLFF
TRBV15,-,TRBJ2-3,TRBD1,TGTGCCACCAGCAGAGAGAGACAGGGGGCCGATACGCAGTATTTT,CATSRERQGADTQYF
TRBV27,-,TRBJ1-6,-,TGTGCCAGCAGTTGGACATCCTATAATTCACCCCTCCACTTT,CASSWTSYNSPLHF
TRBV28,-,TRBJ2-1,TRBD1,TGTGCCAGCAGTTTGACCAGGGGGCGGTTTTACAATGAGCAGTTCTTC,CASSLTRGRFYNEQFF
TRBV5-5,-,TRBJ2-1,TRBD2,TGTGCCAGCAGCCTTTCGAGACTAGCGGTACCCAATGAGCAGTTCTTC,CASSLSRLAVPNEQFF
TRBV6-5,-,TRBJ1-3,-,TGTGCCAGCAGTCCCGACGGGGCGAGGAGAAACACCATATATTTT,CASSPDGARRNTIYF
TRBV9,-,TRBJ2-3,-,TGTGCCAGCAGCGTAAGGCCCGGGGCAGATACGCAGTATTTT,CASSVRPGADTQYF
TRBV29-1,-,TRBJ2-1,TRBD1,TGCAGCACAGCGGCACAGGGGGCCGGGGAGCAGTTCTTC,CSTAAQGAGEQFF
TRBV5-1,-,TRBJ1-6,-,TGCGCCAGCAGCGTGGGGCAGTCTAATTCACCCCTCCACTTT,CASSVGQSNSPLHF
TRBV19,-,TRBJ2-1,TRBD2,TGTGCCAGTAGAACTAGCGGGAGACATAATGAGCAGTTCTTC,CASRTSGRHNEQFF
TRBV19,-,TRBJ1-2,-,TGTGCCAGTACCGAGAGGGCGGTTTATGGCTACACCTTC,CASTERAVYGYTF
TRBV28,-,TRBJ1-5,TRBD1,TGTGCCAGCAGTTTACAGGGGGCGAATCAGCCCCAGCATTTT,CASSLQGANQPQHF
TRBV28,-,TRBJ2-2,-,TGTGCCAGCGAAGGTGAGAACACCGGGGAGCTGTTTTTT,CASEGENTGELFF
TRBV4-2,-,TRBJ2-5,-,TGTGCCAGCAGCTTCCACCAGCGGGCTCAAGAGACCCAGTACTTC,CASSFHQRAQETQYF
TRBV13,once,TRBJ2-3,TRBD2,TGTGCCAGCAGCAAAGGGACTAGCGGGAGGGCCCGCACAGATACGCAGTATTTT,CASSKGTSGRARTDTQYF
TRBV28,-,TRBJ1-3,-,TGTGCCAGCAGTTTCCAGGGTTTCAACACCATATATTTT,CASSFQGFNTIYF
TRBV28,-,TRBJ2-7,-,TGTGCCAGCAGTCTCACTGGGGTGCCTGCAAACGAGCAGTACTTC,CASSLTGVPANEQYF
TRBV19,-,TRBJ2-1,TRBD2,TGTGCCAGTACCCCCCTAGCGGGAGTCTACAATGAGCAGTTCTTC,CASTPLAGVYNEQFF
TRBV5-1,-,TRBJ1-2,-,TGCGCCAGCAGCTTGGGTCCCACCGGGGGCGTTGGCTACACCTTC,CASSLGPTGGVGYTF
TRBV28,-,TRBJ1-1,-,TGTGCCAGCAGGGGCTCCGGGAAGAACACTGAAGCTTTCTTT,CASRGSGKNTEAFF
TRBV4-3,-,TRBJ1-4,-,TGCGCCAGCAGCCCCGAACTATCAACTAATGAAAAACTGTTTTTT,CASSPELSTNEKLFF
TRBV18,-,TRBJ2-3,TRBD2,TGTGCCAGCTCACCCCGTGAAAGGACTAGCGGGAGGGCCGCGACAGATACGCAGTATTTT,CASSPRERTSGRAATDTQYF
TRBV6-4,-,TRBJ2-3,TRBD2,TGTGCCAGCAGTGACTCCGGGACTAGCGGATCAGATACGCAGTATTTT,CASSDSGTSGSDTQYF
TRBV29-1,-,TRBJ1-1,TRBD1,TGCAGCGCCGCGGACAGGGGGCTTAACACTGAAGCTTTCTTT,CSAADRGLNTEAFF
TRBV6-2/TRBV6-3,-,TRBJ2-7,-,TGTGCCAGCAGTTACAATCGAGAGGGCGAGCAGTACTTC,CASSYNREGEQYF
TRBV21-1,-,TRBJ1-3,-,TGTGCCAGCAGCAAAGCGCGGCAGGGGGAGCATGAACATGACGGAAACACCATATATTTT,CASSKARQGEHEHDGNTIYF
TRBV12-3/TRBV12-4,-,TRBJ1-2,-,TGTGCCAGCACCTGGGGCGGAACAGGCGCCTTC,CASTWGGTGAF
TRBV19,-,TRBJ1-2,-,TGTGCCAGTACCCAGTCCCGGGACTATGGCTACACCTTC,CASTQSRDYGYTF
TRBV5-1,-,TRBJ1-1,-,TGCGCCAGCAGCTTGAATGGGGGAATGAACACTGAAGCTTTCTTT,CASSLNGGMNTEAFF